The rows below give T cell receptor beta chains drawn from one sample of a study of blood T cells in healthy people across ages. TCRdb redid the calling of the 5' RACE reads with MiXCR, one entry per CDR3 protein. The repertoire consists of hundreds of thousands of distinct CDR3 sequences, with around two fifths occurring once and the leading ten covering about 30%. The source material was blood. The receptor source for this set is an elderly man in good health. Each CDR3 is given with its conserved first and last residue. D genes are given only for firm matches. Clone size is shown for a subset of rows, as once, few, many or a class of expanded clone.

CDR3 length	V gene	D gene	J gene	clone size	CDR3 protein	CDR3 DNA
14	TRBV29-1	TRBD1	TRBJ2-2	.	CSITGTGATGELFF	TGCAGCATCACCGGGACAGGGGCCACCGGGGAGCTGTTTTTT
16	TRBV5-6	TRBD2	TRBJ2-5	many	CASSLTSGNPRETQYF	TGTGCCAGCAGCTTGACTAGCGGGAACCCACGCGAGACCCAGTACTTC
12	TRBV20-1	.	TRBJ2-4	few	CSASDSKNIQYF	TGCAGTGCTAGCGACTCCAAAAACATTCAGTACTTC
15	TRBV28	.	TRBJ2-3	.	CASSFRGPGADTQYF	TGTGCCAGCAGTTTTCGAGGCCCCGGGGCAGATACGCAGTATTTT
15	TRBV12-3/TRBV12-4	TRBD1	TRBJ2-1	.	CASTQDRSLYNEQFF	TGTGCCAGCACCCAGGACAGGAGCCTCTACAATGAGCAGTTCTTC
14	TRBV6-2/TRBV6-3	.	TRBJ2-7	many	CASTPTRSIYEQYF	TGTGCCAGCACCCCTACTAGGTCGATCTACGAGCAGTACTTC
13	TRBV20-1	.	TRBJ2-3	.	CSAGPGPQDTQYF	TGCAGTGCGGGGCCGGGGCCGCAAGATACGCAGTATTTT
15	TRBV5-1	TRBD1	TRBJ2-7	.	CASSLLGQGIVEQYF	TGCGCCAGCAGCTTGTTGGGACAGGGAATAGTCGAGCAGTACTTC
17	TRBV18	TRBD1	TRBJ2-3	few	CASSPTTGDQGADTQYF	TGTGCCAGCTCACCAACGACAGGGGACCAGGGGGCAGATACGCAGTATTTT
16	TRBV3-1	.	TRBJ1-3	few	CASSRRDLGRGNTIYF	TGTGCCAGCAGCCGAAGGGACTTAGGACGCGGAAACACCATATATTTT
13	TRBV7-2	.	TRBJ1-1	.	CASSRILESEAFF	TGTGCCAGCAGCCGTATCCTCGAGAGTGAAGCTTTCTTT
11	TRBV20-1	.	TRBJ2-3	many	CSVQTLDSQYF	TGCAGTGTTCAAACCCTAGACTCCCAGTATTTT
15	TRBV5-1	.	TRBJ2-3	few	CASSSIGASTDTQYF	TGCGCCAGCAGCTCGATCGGGGCGAGCACAGATACGCAGTATTTT
13	TRBV5-1	.	TRBJ2-7	.	CASSFLGDSEQYF	TGCGCCAGCAGCTTCTTGGGCGACTCCGAGCAGTACTTC
13	TRBV20-1	.	TRBJ2-1	.	CSARGRGLNEQFF	TGCAGTGCTAGAGGACGGGGTCTCAATGAGCAGTTCTTC
14	TRBV12-3/TRBV12-4	.	TRBJ2-5	many	CASKAGHNQETQYF	TGTGCCAGCAAGGCGGGACATAACCAAGAGACCCAGTACTTC
12	TRBV20-1	.	TRBJ2-3	.	CSARQGTDTQYF	TGCAGTGCTAGACAGGGCACAGATACGCAGTATTTT
16	TRBV29-1	TRBD1	TRBJ2-3	few	CSVRVRGQGTADTQYF	TGCAGCGTCCGAGTACGGGGACAGGGGACAGCAGATACGCAGTATTTT
16	TRBV5-1	.	TRBJ2-7	few	CASSSELVRQADEQYF	TGCGCCAGCAGCTCCGAGCTGGTCCGGCAAGCCGACGAGCAGTACTTC
13	TRBV20-1	.	TRBJ2-5	.	CSAGKDTKETQYF	TGCAGTGCCGGGAAGGACACTAAAGAGACCCAGTACTTC
14	TRBV20-1	.	TRBJ1-2	.	CSARPRENHYGYTF	TGCAGTGCTAGACCCCGAGAGAATCACTATGGCTACACCTTC
13	TRBV9	.	TRBJ2-7	.	CASSVRVGNEQYF	TGTGCCAGCAGCGTCAGGGTAGGCAACGAGCAGTACTTC
14	TRBV7-2	.	TRBJ1-1	.	CASSPQLQGTEAFF	TGTGCCAGCAGCCCACAACTACAGGGCACTGAAGCTTTCTTT
15	TRBV2	TRBD2	TRBJ2-3	.	CAGRDYRPSTDTQYF	TGTGCCGGCCGGGACTATAGACCTAGCACAGATACGCAGTATTTT
14	TRBV20-1	.	TRBJ2-7	many	CSARDGTDSYEQYF	TGCAGTGCTAGAGATGGAACCGACTCCTACGAGCAGTACTTC
13	TRBV28	.	TRBJ2-7	few	CASSPREVYEQYF	TGTGCCAGCAGTCCCCGCGAGGTCTACGAGCAGTACTTC
15	TRBV28	TRBD2	TRBJ2-5	.	CASRETSGRVETQYF	TGTGCCAGCAGGGAGACTAGCGGGAGGGTGGAGACCCAGTACTTC
15	TRBV20-1	TRBD2	TRBJ2-3	.	CSARDQGTSRDTQYF	TGCAGTGCTAGAGATCAAGGGACTAGCAGAGATACGCAGTATTTT
15	TRBV29-1	TRBD2	TRBJ2-7	few	CSVELAGGPNLEQYF	TGCAGCGTTGAATTAGCGGGGGGCCCGAATTTGGAGCAGTACTTC
19	TRBV6-5	.	TRBJ2-7	few	CASSYNIEYGRRPGYEQYF	TGTGCCAGCAGCTACAATATTGAATACGGACGTCGGCCAGGCTACGAGCAGTACTTC
12	TRBV12-3/TRBV12-4	.	TRBJ2-5	many	CASSLFPRAQYF	TGTGCCAGCAGTTTGTTCCCCCGGGCGCAGTACTTC
14	TRBV7-2	.	TRBJ1-1	few	CASSLVFGNTEAFF	TGTGCCAGCAGCTTAGTTTTCGGCAACACTGAAGCTTTCTTT
13	TRBV7-9	.	TRBJ2-5	.	CASSRGTPETQYF	TGTGCCAGCAGCCGGGGGACCCCCGAGACCCAGTACTTC
15	TRBV6-2/TRBV6-3	.	TRBJ2-3	.	CASSSLRDRKDTQYF	TGTGCCAGCAGTTCCCTCCGGGACCGAAAAGATACGCAGTATTTT
15	TRBV5-1	TRBD1	TRBJ2-5	.	CASSFRDSSQETQYF	TGCGCCAGCAGCTTCCGGGACAGCTCCCAAGAGACCCAGTACTTC
16	TRBV5-1	TRBD2	TRBJ2-5	.	CASSLGTRLTHNEQYF	TGCGCCAGCAGCTTGGGGACTAGGCTTACCCACAATGAGCAGTACTTC
17	TRBV27	.	TRBJ1-6	.	CASSLSGLRGYNSPLHF	TGTGCCAGCAGTTTATCGGGGTTACGTGGCTATAATTCACCCCTCCACTTT
15	TRBV7-2	.	TRBJ2-5	few	CASSLKRTVQETQYF	TGTGCCAGCAGCTTAAAGAGGACAGTGCAAGAGACCCAGTACTTC
15	TRBV25-1	.	TRBJ1-4	.	CASSDPAGSREKLFF	TGTGCCAGCAGTGACCCCGCCGGGAGTAGGGAAAAACTGTTTTTT
14	TRBV7-2	.	TRBJ2-7	few	CASSSRGSGLEQYF	TGTGCCAGCAGCTCCCGTGGTTCTGGGCTGGAGCAGTACTTC
13	TRBV29-1	TRBD1	TRBJ2-7	.	CGVPGQGGPEQYF	TGCGGCGTTCCCGGACAGGGTGGGCCCGAGCAGTACTTC
14	TRBV12-3/TRBV12-4	.	TRBJ2-7	.	CTSSFTARGYEQYF	TGTACCAGCAGTTTTACCGCCCGGGGCTACGAGCAGTACTTC
15	TRBV29-1	.	TRBJ2-7	.	CSVEDPLRGSYEQYF	TGCAGCGTTGAAGATCCCCTTCGGGGCTCCTACGAGCAGTACTTC
14	TRBV10-2	.	TRBJ2-5	few	CASSLSGWKETQYF	TGCGCCAGCAGTCTATCGGGGTGGAAAGAGACCCAGTACTTC
11	TRBV7-6	.	TRBJ2-7	.	CASARAGEQYF	TGTGCCAGCGCGAGGGCTGGCGAGCAGTACTTC
16	TRBV10-3	TRBD1	TRBJ2-2	.	CAISSPDRGSTGELFF	TGTGCCATCAGCTCACCCGACAGGGGTAGTACCGGGGAGCTGTTTTTT
13	TRBV29-1	.	TRBJ1-5	.	CGAQLGGDQPQHF	TGCGGCGCCCAGTTGGGAGGGGATCAGCCCCAGCATTTT
16	TRBV6-5	.	TRBJ2-1	.	CASSYDGTSSYNEQFF	TGTGCCAGCAGTTACGACGGGACCAGCTCCTACAATGAGCAGTTCTTC
14	TRBV29-1	TRBD2	TRBJ2-5	many	CSVGRAGVGETQYF	TGCAGCGTTGGTAGGGCGGGAGTAGGGGAGACCCAGTACTTC
15	TRBV5-6	.	TRBJ2-1	few	CASSLDTGSLREQFF	TGTGCCAGCAGCTTGGATACGGGTTCGCTACGTGAGCAGTTCTTC
18	TRBV30	TRBD1	TRBJ1-2	few	CAWSALDRVKIANYGYTF	TGTGCCTGGAGTGCCCTGGACAGGGTGAAGATAGCCAACTATGGCTACACCTTC
15	TRBV20-1	.	TRBJ2-1	.	CSARNAGTGHNEQFF	TGCAGTGCTAGGAACGCCGGGACGGGACACAATGAGCAGTTCTTC
14	TRBV20-1	TRBD1	TRBJ2-7	few	CSAPGTAQSYEQYF	TGCAGTGCTCCGGGGACAGCGCAATCCTACGAGCAGTACTTC
17	TRBV20-1	TRBD2	TRBJ2-4	few	CSATPGLAGGPTNIQYF	TGCAGTGCTACCCCTGGCCTAGCGGGAGGGCCCACAAACATTCAGTACTTC